The clone carrying this TCR beta chain was counted between two and nine times. The antigen remains unidentified. In the source study's methods: Construction of a distant-metastasis classifier for papillary thyroid cancer relied on CDR3 differences across clinicopathological groups. TCRdb reanalyzed the PCR reads via MiXCR. These V and J calls derive from TCRdb rather than the authors' analysis. The data show some 28,000 clones, 20% to 25% seen once. This entry belongs to a study of metastatic and nonmetastatic thyroid tumors. The overall study: The comparison covered peripheral blood and tumor or nodule tissue in malignant and benign thyroid patients. The study, taken as a whole, reports: Malignant thyroid tumors reportedly exceeded benign nodules significantly in TCR beta diversity, with the difference appearing in blood and tumor.

V was clipped by 7 bases and J by 5 bases, with 9 bases between them. Germline CDR1 reads WSHSY; CDR2 reads SAAADI. This CDR3 has 12 amino acids. Not a single patient had been given any form of treatment at any point before undergoing thyroid surgery. This sequence was found in a female donor with papillary thyroid cancer or a benign thyroid nodule (not recorded which). Some clones in this sample may be carry-over from other donors' samples. Sequenced sample: blood. The chain uses TRBV10-2 and TRBJ2-1; D remains ambiguous. Here the CDR3 DNA reads TGCGCCAGCAAATCCGGTGACAATGAGCAGTTCTTC. Amino acids: CASKSGDNEQFF.